A single TCR beta chain is shown here with its context. What this receptor recognizes is not known. No clone much larger than this one lies a single base away; base qualities are absent. The data belong to a study of blood T cell repertoires in COVID-19 (TCRdb year 2020). General notes on the study: Collaborator samples came from the United States, Italy and Spain and covered acute and convalescent phases of COVID-19. Where HLA class I and class II types were available, the types were taken from metadata supplied by the sample provider, not from assay-based typing. The sample metadata nearly always contained a de-identified subject ID, COVID-19 status, age in years and sex. The material from the prospective study consisted of cDNA or gDNA derived from T cells, B-cell-depleted T cells, or PBMCs. Subjects who had been exposed to COVID-19, were actively infected with it, or had recovered from it provided the deeply sampled blood TCRbeta repertoires that made up the dataset. Samples came from the ongoing ImmuneRACE study (first 160 participants) plus 1,254 subjects from 6 global collaborators. The repertoires were released in a freely available public database meant as a resource for research on the immune response to SARS-CoV-2.

The research as a whole found: Clinical and demographic metadata were provided uncurated, with the amount varying by source and participant.

Enrolling through a virtual design, the prospective study's participants ranged in age from roughly 18 to 95 years and lived across 20 to 25 United States geographic areas. To assign participants to cohorts, the prospective study relied on clinical history that participants themselves reported in a screening survey and a study questionnaire. ImmuneRACE Cohort 3 recovered participants were defined by two consecutive negative NP/OP PCR tests, healthcare professional clearance, or symptom resolution. Mobile phlebotomists in the prospective study collected whole blood, serum and a nasopharyngeal or oropharyngeal swab from every participant. Over an approximately 2-month period, participants in the prospective study had the option of providing additional blood draws and questionnaires. Prospective study blood samples were shipped either frozen or at room temperature before DNA extraction. The immunoSEQ Assay, a bias-controlled multiplex PCR, was used to amplify TCRbeta CDR3 regions from genomic DNA. The study's own analysis went as follows. The number of nucleated cells in each sample was estimated by amplification of reference gene primers within the assay. To quantify the absolute abundance of each unique TCRbeta CDR3 rearrangement, sequence reads were collapsed and filtered. Productive Simpson clonality was computed per sample as the square root of Simpson's diversity index over productive rearrangements. TCRdb retrieved this table from immuneACCESS and kept in-frame rearrangements only. Not all clones are present; in checked studies, unresolved V genes account for under half, and no reason is known for the remainder. V and J calls and clone size are those listed in that table; D and trimming were worked out from the DNA. This sample gives about 180,000 clones in total; about nine tenths of them show up just once. The top ten hold 9% of the sample.

The cysteine opens and the phenylalanine closes a CDR3 of 15 amino acids. The retained sequence is limited to the CDR3, 45 bases, with the frame set at the first base. V loses 3 bases at its end and J loses 1 base; junction bases beyond the gene matches: 5. The CDR1 and CDR2 encoded by the germline V gene are MGHRA and YSYEKL. The chain joins TRBV4-1 to TRBJ2-7, with TRBD1 identical over 8 junction bases. The source of this sequence is a woman aged 18-29 years who had recovered from COVID-19. The sample taken for sequencing was PBMCs or T cells enriched from blood (not recorded which). The nucleotide sequence reads TGCGCCAGCAGCCATCAGGGGGCTCAGTCCTACGAGCAGTACTTC. Its translation is CASSHQGAQSYEQYF.